Listed here is a single TCR beta chain. Its target is unknown. This specimen comes from a study of CXCR3-negative and CXCR3-positive naive CD8 T cells. General study results and limits: TRB CDR3 properties were used to infer TCR strength, and surface CD5 was comparable between naive subsets. More hydrophobic TRB CDR3s occurred in CXCR3-positive than in CXCR3-negative naive cells.

UMI-labeled TRB cDNA libraries were prepared by 5' RACE. TCRdb derives one entry per CDR3 protein from the 5' RACE reads, leaving out DNA. This sample's clone table lists about 120,000 distinct CDR3 sequences. Per germline, CDR1 SGHRS and CDR2 YFSETQ. CDR3 length equals 14 residues. This clonotype was sampled from a human donor in good health. Some clones in this sample may be carry-over from other donors' samples. Sequencing used naive CXCR3+ CD8+ T cells from blood. The sample's subset: CD45RO-CCR7+CD27+CD95- naive CD8+ T cells expressing CXCR3 (TNR3+). J is TRBJ2-1 and V is TRBV5-1; the TRBD2 assignment by TCRdb is unverifiable without DNA. CDR3: CASSPLGPYNEQFF.